Described below is a single TCR beta chain sequence and its context. TCRdb keeps only in-frame clones here, not all; method: immunoSEQ multiplex PCR. This sample has about 170,000 clones; around 90% occur once, and the top ten carry around a quarter. The CDR3 is 14 residues long. This sample was taken from a study of blood T cell repertoires in COVID-19. The sequence came from a man in his fifties or sixties with acute or convalescent COVID-19. J is TRBJ2-2 and V is TRBV21-1; the DNA was not used to check the table's D call, TRBD1. TRBV21-1 is designated a pseudogene. Specimen: peripheral blood. The CDR3 DNA reads TGTGCCAGCAGCAACCTACACCAGGGGGGGGAGCTGTTTTTT. Translation: CASSNLHQGGELFF.